A selection of T cell receptor beta chains follows, all from one sample in a study of blood T cell repertoires in COVID-19. Only in-frame clones appear in the TCRdb table, and some are missing; sequencing was by immunoSEQ multiplex PCR. Of 180,000 or so clones detected, about 88% appear once; the ten largest clones hold over 0.85%. The specimen sequenced was peripheral blood. Receptor source: a man aged 18 to 29 with acute or convalescent COVID-19. The CDR3 runs from the conserved cysteine through the conserved F or W. D genes are given only for firm matches. Clone size is stated in some rows and not others, as once, few, many or a class when expanded.

>TRBV28|19|TRBJ2-1|TRBD1|-
CASSWGQGGYLDSYNEQFF
TGTGCCAGCAGTTGGGGACAGGGGGGCTATCTTGACTCCTACAATGAGCAGTTCTTC
>TRBV27|15|TRBJ1-2|-|-
CASSFLSGQTRGYTF
TGTGCCAGCAGTTTTCTTTCGGGACAAACGAGAGGCTACACCTTC
>TRBV18|17|TRBJ1-2|TRBD1|once
CASSPPESGGKNYGYTF
TGTGCCAGCTCACCACCGGAGTCAGGGGGGAAGAACTATGGCTACACCTTC
>TRBV24-1|14|TRBJ2-5|-|-
CATSDSIQGETQYF
TGTGCCACCAGTGATTCGATTCAGGGGGAGACCCAGTACTTC
>TRBV19|11|TRBJ1-3|-|-
CASTVRNTIYF
TGTGCCAGTACCGTCCGGAACACCATATATTTT
>TRBV27|17|TRBJ2-6|TRBD1|-
CASSLKDRGRGANVLTF
TGTGCCAGCAGTTTGAAGGACAGGGGGCGCGGGGCCAACGTCCTGACTTTC
>TRBV12-3/TRBV12-4|12|TRBJ1-5|-|-
CASRQGNQPQHF
TGTGCCAGCCGCCAGGGCAATCAGCCCCAGCATTTT
>TRBV10-1|13|TRBJ2-1|-|-
CASSESRGTEQFF
TGCGCCAGCAGTGAGTCGAGGGGGACAGAGCAGTTCTTC
>TRBV7-8|16|TRBJ2-3|TRBD2|-
CASTRTPGGGTDTQYF
TGTGCCAGCACTCGGACTCCGGGGGGGGGTACAGATACGCAGTATTTT
>TRBV6-4|15|TRBJ2-3|TRBD2|many
CASSEASGGGDTQYF
TGTGCCAGCAGTGAAGCTAGCGGGGGAGGGGATACGCAGTATTTT
>TRBV30|15|TRBJ1-2|-|-
CAWSPSGEGPYGYTF
TGTGCCTGGTCCCCCTCCGGGGAAGGTCCCTATGGCTACACCTTC
>TRBV2|15|TRBJ2-5|TRBD1|-
CASSEGGQIQETQYF
TGTGCCAGCAGTGAAGGGGGACAGATACAAGAGACCCAGTACTTC
>TRBV28|15|TRBJ1-4|TRBD1|-
CASSLSQGANEKLFF
TGTGCCAGCAGTTTATCCCAGGGGGCGAATGAAAAACTGTTTTTT
>TRBV6-5|14|TRBJ1-6|TRBD1|once
CASRGQGASSPLHF
TGTGCCAGCAGGGGACAGGGGGCGAGTTCACCCCTCCACTTT
>TRBV6-1|15|TRBJ1-4|-|-
CASSEGRLLREKLFF
TGTGCCAGCAGTGAAGGCAGGCTGCTACGTGAAAAACTGTTTTTT
>TRBV18|17|TRBJ2-5|TRBD2|-
CASSPPVSTSDQETQYF
TGTGCCAGCTCACCACCTGTCTCGACTAGCGATCAAGAGACCCAGTACTTC
>TRBV7-8|15|TRBJ2-1|-|-
CASSPSIGSYNEQFF
TGTGCCAGCAGCCCTTCGATCGGTTCCTACAATGAGCAGTTCTTC
>TRBV5-6|13|TRBJ2-1|-|few
CASSPDRYNEQFF
TGTGCCAGCAGCCCGGACAGATACAATGAGCAGTTCTTC
>TRBV12-3/TRBV12-4|11|TRBJ2-2|-|-
CASSFYGELFF
TGTGCCAGCAGTTTTTACGGGGAGCTGTTTTTT
>TRBV27|12|TRBJ2-1|-|-
CASSLTASEQFF
TGTGCCAGCAGTTTAACTGCATCCGAGCAGTTCTTC
>TRBV11-1|15|TRBJ2-5|-|-
CASSSTGGDQETQYF
TGTGCCAGCAGCTCTACCGGGGGAGACCAAGAGACCCAGTACTTC
>TRBV30|11|TRBJ1-1|-|-
CAWSFSGKAFF
TGTGCCTGGAGCTTCTCGGGAAAAGCTTTCTTT
>TRBV5-5|15|TRBJ1-2|TRBD1|-
CASSYPGTGGEGYTF
TGTGCCAGCAGCTACCCCGGGACAGGGGGCGAAGGCTACACCTTC
>TRBV19|14|TRBJ1-3|TRBD1|-
CASRRQGTGNTIYF
TGTGCCAGTAGGAGACAGGGCACTGGAAACACCATATATTTT
>TRBV11-2|12|TRBJ2-1|-|-
CASSREFFEQFF
TGTGCCAGCAGCCGAGAATTTTTTGAGCAGTTCTTC
>TRBV11-1|15|TRBJ1-1|-|-
CASSFDDRVNTEAFF
TGTGCCAGCAGCTTTGATGACAGAGTAAACACTGAAGCTTTCTTT
>TRBV29-1|15|TRBJ2-3|-|few
CSVVRDSPSTDTQYF
TGCAGCGTGGTCCGGGACTCACCTAGCACAGATACGCAGTATTTT
>TRBV5-6|14|TRBJ1-4|-|-
CASSLVRGDEKLFF
TGTGCCAGCAGCTTGGTCAGGGGTGATGAAAAACTGTTTTTT
>TRBV2|14|TRBJ2-5|-|-
CASRQVPNQETQYF
TGTGCCAGCAGACAGGTACCGAACCAAGAGACCCAGTACTTC
>TRBV30|13|TRBJ1-2|-|-
CAWSVGGDYGYTF
TGTGCCTGGAGTGTAGGAGGGGATTATGGCTACACCTTC
>TRBV28|14|TRBJ1-2|TRBD1|-
CASSSDRGLCGYTF
TGTGCCAGCAGTTCGGACAGGGGGCTCTGTGGCTACACCTTC
>TRBV30|14|TRBJ1-3|-|-
CAWSEGGSGNTIYF
TGTGCCTGGAGTGAGGGAGGATCTGGAAACACCATATATTTT
>TRBV7-9|11|TRBJ1-1|-|-
CASSHGTEAFF
TGTGCCAGCAGCCACGGGACAGAAGCTTTCTTT
>TRBV11-3|16|TRBJ2-1|-|-
CASSLDGTFSYNEQFF
TGTGCCAGCAGCTTAGATGGGACATTTTCCTACAATGAGCAGTTCTTC
>TRBV7-8|17|TRBJ1-5|TRBD1|-
CASTEQGATNSNQPQHF
TGTGCCAGCACCGAACAGGGGGCCACCAATAGCAATCAGCCCCAGCATTTT
>TRBV4-2|15|TRBJ2-4|-|once
CASSQSTTVLGIQYF
TGTGCCAGCAGCCAATCAACTACCGTACTTGGCATTCAGTACTTC
>TRBV5-1|18|TRBJ2-5|TRBD2|-
CASSLAPRVAGEKETQYF
TGCGCCAGCAGCTTGGCCCCGAGGGTAGCGGGAGAAAAAGAGACCCAGTACTTC
>TRBV11-2|14|TRBJ2-1|TRBD1|-
CASSFGTGYDEQFF
TGTGCCAGCAGCTTCGGGACAGGGTACGATGAGCAGTTCTTC
>TRBV30|16|TRBJ2-5|TRBD2|-
CAWSSGGLAGGETQYF
TGTGCCTGGAGTTCGGGGGGACTAGCGGGTGGGGAGACCCAGTACTTC
>TRBV3-1/TRBV3-2|16|TRBJ1-3|-|once
CASSPQTGFSGNTIYF
TGTGCCAGCAGCCCACAAACAGGCTTCTCTGGAAACACCATATATTTT
>TRBV12-3/TRBV12-4|13|TRBJ1-1|-|-
CASSLTAADEAFF
TGTGCCAGCAGTTTAACGGCGGCAGACGAAGCTTTCTTC
>TRBV9|16|TRBJ2-3|TRBD2|-
CASSVGSGGVTDTQYF
TGTGCCAGCAGCGTAGGTAGCGGGGGGGTTACAGATACGCAGTATTTT
>TRBV30|17|TRBJ1-6|TRBD1|once
CAGRAIGTADINSPLHF
TGTGCCGGACGGGCTATAGGGACAGCCGACATCAATTCACCCCTCCACTTT
>TRBV5-1|15|TRBJ1-2|TRBD1|-
CASSTAGTGIDGYTF
TGCGCCAGCAGCACCGCCGGGACAGGGATTGATGGCTACACCTTC
>TRBV28|17|TRBJ1-3|-|-
CASSLGSGVYSGNTIYF
TGTGCCAGCAGTTTAGGGTCAGGCGTTTACTCTGGAAACACCATATATTTT
>TRBV25-1|13|TRBJ1-2|-|-
CASTLRVDYGYTF
TGTGCCAGCACCCTCCGGGTAGACTATGGCTACACCTTC
>TRBV6-4|16|TRBJ2-1|TRBD2|-
CASSEIAGGPGNEQFF
TGTGCCAGCAGTGAAATAGCGGGGGGGCCGGGGAATGAGCAGTTCTTC
>TRBV27|13|TRBJ2-3|-|-
CASSLSRGDTQYF
TGTGCCAGCAGTTTATCCAGGGGAGATACGCAGTATTTT